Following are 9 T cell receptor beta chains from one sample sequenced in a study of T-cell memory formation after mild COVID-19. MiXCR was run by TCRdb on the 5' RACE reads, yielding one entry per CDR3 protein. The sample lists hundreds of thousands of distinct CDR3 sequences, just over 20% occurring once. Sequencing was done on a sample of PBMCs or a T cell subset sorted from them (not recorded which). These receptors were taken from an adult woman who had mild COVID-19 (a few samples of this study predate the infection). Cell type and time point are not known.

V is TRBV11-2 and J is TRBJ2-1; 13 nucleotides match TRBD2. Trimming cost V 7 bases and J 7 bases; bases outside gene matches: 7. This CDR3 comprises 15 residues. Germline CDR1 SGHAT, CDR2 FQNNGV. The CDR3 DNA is TGTGCCAGCAAACTAGCGGGAGGGCCGTGGAATGAGCAGTTCTTC. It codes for CASKLAGGPWNEQFF.

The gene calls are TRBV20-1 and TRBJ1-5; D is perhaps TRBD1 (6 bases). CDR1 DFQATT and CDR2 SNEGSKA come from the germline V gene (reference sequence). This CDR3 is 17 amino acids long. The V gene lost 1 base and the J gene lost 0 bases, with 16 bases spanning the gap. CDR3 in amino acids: CSARVRWGQGSNQPQHF. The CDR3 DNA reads TGCAGTGCTAGAGTCCGCTGGGGGCAGGGTAGCAATCAGCCCCAGCATTTT.

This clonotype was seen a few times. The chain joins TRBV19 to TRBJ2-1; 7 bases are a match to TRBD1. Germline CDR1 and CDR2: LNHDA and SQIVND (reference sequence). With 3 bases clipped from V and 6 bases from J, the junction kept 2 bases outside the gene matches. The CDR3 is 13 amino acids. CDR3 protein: CASSMGQFNEQFF. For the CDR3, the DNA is TGTGCCAGTAGTATGGGACAGTTCAATGAGCAGTTCTTC.

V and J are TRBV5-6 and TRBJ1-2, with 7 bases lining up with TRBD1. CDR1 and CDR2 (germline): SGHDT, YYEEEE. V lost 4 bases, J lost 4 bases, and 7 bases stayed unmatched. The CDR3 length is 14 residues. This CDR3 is CASSESGTVYGYTF. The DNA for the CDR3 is TGTGCCAGCAGCGAATCCGGGACAGTCTATGGCTACACCTTC.

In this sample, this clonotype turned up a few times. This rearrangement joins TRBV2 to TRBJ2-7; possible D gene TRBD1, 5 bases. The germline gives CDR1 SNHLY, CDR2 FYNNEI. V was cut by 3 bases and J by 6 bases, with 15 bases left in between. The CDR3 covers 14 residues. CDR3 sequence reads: CASSDLVQQGEQYF. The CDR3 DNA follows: TGTGCCAGCAGTGATCTGGTCCAGCAGGGCGAGCAGTACTTC.

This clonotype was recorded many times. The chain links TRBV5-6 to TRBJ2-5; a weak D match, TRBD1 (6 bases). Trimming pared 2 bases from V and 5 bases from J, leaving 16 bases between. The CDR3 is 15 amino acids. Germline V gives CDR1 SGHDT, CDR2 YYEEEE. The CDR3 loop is CASSFKQGRLETQYF. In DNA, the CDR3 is TGTGCCAGCAGCTTTAAACAGGGACGGCTCGAGACCCAGTACTTC. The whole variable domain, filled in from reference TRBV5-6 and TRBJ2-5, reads DAGVTQSPTHLIKTRGQQVTLRCSPKSGHDTVSWYQQALGQGPQFIFQYYEEEERQRGNFPDRFSGHQFPNYSSELNVNALLLGDSALYLCASSFKQGRLETQYFGPGTRLLVL.

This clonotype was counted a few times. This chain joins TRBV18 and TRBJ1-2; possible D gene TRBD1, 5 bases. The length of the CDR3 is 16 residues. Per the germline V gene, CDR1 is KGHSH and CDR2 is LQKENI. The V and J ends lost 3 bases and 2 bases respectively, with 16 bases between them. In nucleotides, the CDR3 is TGTGCCAGCTCACCGCGGACAACGGGTCACAACTATGGCTACACCTTC. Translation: CASSPRTTGHNYGYTF.

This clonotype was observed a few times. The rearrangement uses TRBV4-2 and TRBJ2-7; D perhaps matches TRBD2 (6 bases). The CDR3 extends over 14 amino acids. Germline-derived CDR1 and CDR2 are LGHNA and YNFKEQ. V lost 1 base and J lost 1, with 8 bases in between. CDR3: CASSQGGLSYEQYF. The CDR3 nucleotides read TGTGCCAGCAGCCAAGGGGGACTGTCCTACGAGCAGTACTTC.

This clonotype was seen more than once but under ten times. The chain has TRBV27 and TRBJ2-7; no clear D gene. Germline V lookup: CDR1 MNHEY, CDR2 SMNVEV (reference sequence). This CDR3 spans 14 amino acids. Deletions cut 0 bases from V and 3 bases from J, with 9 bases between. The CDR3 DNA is TGTGCCAGCAGTTTATCGTTAACACTCTACGAGCAGTACTTC. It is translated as CASSLSLTLYEQYF.